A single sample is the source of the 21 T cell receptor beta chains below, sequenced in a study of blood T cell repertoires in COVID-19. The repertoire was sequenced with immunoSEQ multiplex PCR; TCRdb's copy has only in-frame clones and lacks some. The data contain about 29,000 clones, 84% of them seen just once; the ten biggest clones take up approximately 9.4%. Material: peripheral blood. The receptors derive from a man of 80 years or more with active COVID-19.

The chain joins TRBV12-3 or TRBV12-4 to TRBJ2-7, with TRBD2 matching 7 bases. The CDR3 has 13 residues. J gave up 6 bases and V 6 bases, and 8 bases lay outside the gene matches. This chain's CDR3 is CASSLTSGGEQYF. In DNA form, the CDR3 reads TGTGCCAGCAGCCTCACTTCGGGGGGCGAGCAGTACTTC.

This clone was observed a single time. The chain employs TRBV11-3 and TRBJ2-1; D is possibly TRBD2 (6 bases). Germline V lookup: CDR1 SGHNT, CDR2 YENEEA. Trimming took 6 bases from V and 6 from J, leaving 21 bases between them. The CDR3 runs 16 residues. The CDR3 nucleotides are TGTGCCAGCAGTTCCATCACGGGACTGCCTTTCAATGAGCAGTTCTTC. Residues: CASSSITGLPFNEQFF.

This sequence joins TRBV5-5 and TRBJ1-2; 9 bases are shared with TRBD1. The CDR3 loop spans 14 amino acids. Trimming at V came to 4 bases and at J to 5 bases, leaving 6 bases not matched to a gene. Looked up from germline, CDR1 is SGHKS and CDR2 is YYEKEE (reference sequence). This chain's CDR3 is CASSLTDRGYGYTF. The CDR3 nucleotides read TGTGCCAGCAGCCTCACCGACAGGGGGTATGGCTACACCTTC.

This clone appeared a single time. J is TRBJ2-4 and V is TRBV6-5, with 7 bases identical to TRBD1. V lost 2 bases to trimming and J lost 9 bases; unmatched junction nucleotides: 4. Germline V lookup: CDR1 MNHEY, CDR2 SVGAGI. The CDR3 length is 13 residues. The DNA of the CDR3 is TGTGCCAGCAGTTACAGTGGGGACAGCATTCAGTACTTC. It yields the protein CASSYSGDSIQYF.

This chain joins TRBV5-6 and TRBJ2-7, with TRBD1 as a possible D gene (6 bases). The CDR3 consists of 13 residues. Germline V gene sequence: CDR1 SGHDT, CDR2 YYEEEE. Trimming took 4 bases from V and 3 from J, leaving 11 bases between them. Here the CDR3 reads CASSTNRVYEQYF. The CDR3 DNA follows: TGTGCCAGCAGCACTAACAGGGTCTACGAGCAGTACTTC.

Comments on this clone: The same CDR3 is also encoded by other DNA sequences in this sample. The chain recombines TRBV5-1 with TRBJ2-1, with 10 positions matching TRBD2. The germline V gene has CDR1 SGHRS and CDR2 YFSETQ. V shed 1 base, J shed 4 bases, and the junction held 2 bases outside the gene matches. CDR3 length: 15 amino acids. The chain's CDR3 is CASSLTAGGYNEQFF. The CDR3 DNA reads TGCGCCAGCAGCTTGACAGCGGGGGGGTACAATGAGCAGTTCTTC.

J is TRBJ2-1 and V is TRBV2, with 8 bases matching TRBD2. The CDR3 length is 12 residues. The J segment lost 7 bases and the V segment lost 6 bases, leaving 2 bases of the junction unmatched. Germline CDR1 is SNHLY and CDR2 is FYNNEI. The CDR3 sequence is CASSGTRNEQFF. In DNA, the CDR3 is TGTGCCAGCAGCGGGACTAGGAATGAGCAGTTCTTC.

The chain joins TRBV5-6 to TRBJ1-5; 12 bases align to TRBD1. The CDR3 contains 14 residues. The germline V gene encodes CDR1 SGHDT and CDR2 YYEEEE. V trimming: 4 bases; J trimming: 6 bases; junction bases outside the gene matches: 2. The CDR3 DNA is TGTGCCAGCAGCAAGGGACAGGGGGCTCAGCCCCAGCATTTT. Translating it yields CASSKGQGAQPQHF.

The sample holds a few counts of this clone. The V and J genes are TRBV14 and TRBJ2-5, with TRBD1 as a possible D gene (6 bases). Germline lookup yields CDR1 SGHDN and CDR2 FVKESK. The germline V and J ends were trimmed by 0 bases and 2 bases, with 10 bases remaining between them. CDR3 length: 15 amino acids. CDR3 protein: CASSQELGAQETQYF. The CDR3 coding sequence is TGTGCCAGCAGCCAAGAATTGGGGGCTCAAGAGACCCAGTACTTC. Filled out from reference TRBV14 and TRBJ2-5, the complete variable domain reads EAGVTQFPSHSVIEKGQTVTLRCDPISGHDNLYWYRRVMGKEIKFLLHFVKESKQDESGMPNNRFLAERTGGTYSTLKVQPAELEDSGVYFCASSQELGAQETQYFGPGTRLLVL.

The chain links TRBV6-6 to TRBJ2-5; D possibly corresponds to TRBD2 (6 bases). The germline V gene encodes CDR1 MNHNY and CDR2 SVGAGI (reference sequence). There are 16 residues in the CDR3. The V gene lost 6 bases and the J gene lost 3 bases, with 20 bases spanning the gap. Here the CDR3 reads CASRARDARREETQYF. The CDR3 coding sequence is TGTGCCAGCAGGGCTCGGGACGCCCGGAGGGAAGAGACCCAGTACTTC.

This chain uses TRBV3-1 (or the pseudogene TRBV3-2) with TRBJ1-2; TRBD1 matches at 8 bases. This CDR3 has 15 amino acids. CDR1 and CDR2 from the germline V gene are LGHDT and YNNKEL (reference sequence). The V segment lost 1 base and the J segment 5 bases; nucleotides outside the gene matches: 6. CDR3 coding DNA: TGTGCCAGCAGCCAAGCCGACAGGGGATATTATGGCTACACCTTC. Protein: CASSQADRGYYGYTF.

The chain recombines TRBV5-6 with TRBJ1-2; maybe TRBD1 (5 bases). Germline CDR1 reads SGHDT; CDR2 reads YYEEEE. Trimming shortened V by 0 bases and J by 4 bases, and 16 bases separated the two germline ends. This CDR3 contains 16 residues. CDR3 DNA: TGTGCCAGCAGCTTGGACGAAGATTGGGGCGGCTATGGCTACACCTTC. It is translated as CASSLDEDWGGYGYTF.

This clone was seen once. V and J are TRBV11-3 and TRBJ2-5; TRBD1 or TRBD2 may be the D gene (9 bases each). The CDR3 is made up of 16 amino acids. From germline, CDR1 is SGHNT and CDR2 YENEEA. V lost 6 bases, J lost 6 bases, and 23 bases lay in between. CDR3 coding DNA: TGTGCCAGCAGTACAGGGGGCGGCGGGGGGGAAAAGACCCAGTACTTC. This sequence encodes CASSTGGGGGEKTQYF.

CDR3 DNA: TGTGCCAGCAGTCCGAGGGGGCCCGCTTATGGCTACACCTTC. Amino acid sequence: CASSPRGPAYGYTF. The V and J genes are TRBV6-6 and TRBJ1-2, with 7 positions matching TRBD1. With 5 bases clipped from V and 5 bases from J, the junction kept 8 bases outside the gene matches. The CDR3 runs 14 residues. Germline CDR1 reads MNHNY; CDR2 reads SVGAGI (reference sequence).

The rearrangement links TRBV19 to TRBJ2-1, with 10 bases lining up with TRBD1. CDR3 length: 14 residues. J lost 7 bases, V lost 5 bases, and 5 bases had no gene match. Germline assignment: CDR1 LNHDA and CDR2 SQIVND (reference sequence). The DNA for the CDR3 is TGTGCCAGTAGTCCCCGACAGGGGGCAAATGAGCAGTTCTTC. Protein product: CASSPRQGANEQFF.

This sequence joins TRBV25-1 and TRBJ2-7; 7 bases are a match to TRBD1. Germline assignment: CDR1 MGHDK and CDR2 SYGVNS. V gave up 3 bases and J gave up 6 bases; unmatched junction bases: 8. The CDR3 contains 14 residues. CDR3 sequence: CASSETGLRGEQYF. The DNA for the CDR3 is TGTGCCAGCAGTGAGACAGGGCTCCGGGGCGAGCAGTACTTC.

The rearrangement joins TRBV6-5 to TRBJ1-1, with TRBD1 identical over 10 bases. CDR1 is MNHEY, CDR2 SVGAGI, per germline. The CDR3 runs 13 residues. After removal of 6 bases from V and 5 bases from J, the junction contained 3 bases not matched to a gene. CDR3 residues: CASSWTGGTEAFF. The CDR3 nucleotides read TGTGCCAGCAGCTGGACAGGGGGTACTGAAGCTTTCTTT.

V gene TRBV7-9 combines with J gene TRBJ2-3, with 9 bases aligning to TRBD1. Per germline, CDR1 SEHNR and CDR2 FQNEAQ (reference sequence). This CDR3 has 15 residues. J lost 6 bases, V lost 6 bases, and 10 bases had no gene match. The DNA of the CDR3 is TGTGCCAGCAGATCAACCGGGACAGGGCAGGATACGCAGTATTTT. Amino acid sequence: CASRSTGTGQDTQYF.

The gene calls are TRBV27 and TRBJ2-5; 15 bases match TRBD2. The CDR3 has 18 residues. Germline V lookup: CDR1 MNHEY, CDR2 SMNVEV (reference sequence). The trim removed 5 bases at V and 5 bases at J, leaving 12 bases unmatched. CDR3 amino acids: CASSRGLAGGSLGETQYF. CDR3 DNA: TGTGCCAGCAGTCGGGGACTAGCGGGGGGTAGTCTTGGTGAGACCCAGTACTTC.

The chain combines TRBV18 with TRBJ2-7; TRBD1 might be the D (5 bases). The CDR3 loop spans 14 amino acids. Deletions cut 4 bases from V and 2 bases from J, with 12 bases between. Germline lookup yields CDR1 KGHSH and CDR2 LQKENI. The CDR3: CASSLREGAYEQYF. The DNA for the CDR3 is TGTGCCAGCTCACTCAGGGAAGGGGCCTACGAGCAGTACTTC.

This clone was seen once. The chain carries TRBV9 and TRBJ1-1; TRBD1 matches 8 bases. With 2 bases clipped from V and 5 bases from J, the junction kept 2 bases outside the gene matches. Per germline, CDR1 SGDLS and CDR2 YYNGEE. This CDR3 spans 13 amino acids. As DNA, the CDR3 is TGTGCCAGCAGCGTTGGACAGGGAACTGAAGCTTTCTTT. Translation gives CASSVGQGTEAFF.